The rows below give T cell receptor beta chains drawn from one sample of a study of shared clonotypes between healthy human individuals. The assay was immunoSEQ multiplex PCR, and TCRdb's table has in-frame clones only and misses some. In the table there are approximately 440,000 clones, around 77% of which are singletons. Specimen: PBMCs. These receptors came from a woman aged 40 to 49 in good health. Some clones in this sample may be carry-over from other donors' samples. CDR3s include the opening cysteine and the closing phenylalanine or tryptophan. The D gene is left open where the match is weak. The size field is filled for only some rows; it gives once, few, many or a size class.

clone_size,v_call,j_call,d_call,cdr3_aa,cdr3_nt
once,TRBV30,TRBJ2-7,-,CAWSGGYEQYF,TGTGCCTGGAGTGGCGGTTACGAGCAGTACTTC
-,TRBV6-5,TRBJ1-1,-,CASSYSSGEAFF,TGTGCCAGCAGTTACTCGAGTGGCGAAGCTTTCTTT
few,TRBV6-5,TRBJ2-2,TRBD1,CASSYTGERGELFF,TGTGCCAGCAGTTATACAGGGGAAAGAGGGGAGCTGTTTTTT
-,TRBV27,TRBJ1-1,-,CASSPFPVTEAFF,TGTGCCAGCAGCCCTTTCCCGGTCACTGAAGCTTTCTTT
-,TRBV28,TRBJ2-3,-,CASSLVGSLIGDTQYF,TGTGCCAGCAGTTTGGTTGGATCCCTGATCGGAGATACGCAGTATTTT
-,TRBV6-6,TRBJ2-7,-,CASSYFPATYEQYF,TGTGCCAGCAGTTACTTTCCAGCAACCTACGAGCAGTACTTC
-,TRBV7-9,TRBJ2-7,TRBD1,CASSYRGQGSYEQYF,TGTGCCAGCAGCTACCGAGGACAGGGTTCGTACGAGCAGTACTTC
once,TRBV5-6,TRBJ2-7,TRBD2,CASSLGAGGREQYF,TGTGCCAGCAGCTTAGGAGCGGGAGGGCGAGAGCAGTACTTC
-,TRBV29-1,TRBJ2-7,-,CSVLYSYEQYF,TGCAGCGTACTTTACTCCTACGAGCAGTACTTC
many,TRBV4-1,TRBJ2-4,-,CASSQDRATRAKNIQYF,TGCGCCAGCAGCCAAGATCGGGCGACACGGGCCAAAAACATTCAGTACTTC
once,TRBV5-1,TRBJ2-1,-,CASSRGPPVDEQFF,TGCGCCAGCAGCAGGGGCCCACCTGTGGATGAGCAGTTCTTC
-,TRBV30,TRBJ1-1,-,CAWSGAGGPEAFF,TGTGCCTGGAGTGGTGCGGGGGGCCCTGAAGCTTTCTTT
-,TRBV18,TRBJ2-2,-,CASSPLGAGELFF,TGTGCCAGCTCACCACTGGGGGCCGGGGAGCTGTTTTTT
-,TRBV6-5,TRBJ2-3,-,CASSYGRADTQYF,TGTGCCAGCAGTTACGGTAGGGCGGATACGCAGTATTTT
-,TRBV28,TRBJ2-3,TRBD2,CASSSGGVGDTQYF,TGTGCCAGCAGTTCCGGGGGGGTAGGAGATACGCAGTATTTT
-,TRBV27,TRBJ1-2,-,CASSPTRQDGYTF,TGTGCCAGCAGTCCAACCAGACAAGACGGCTACACCTTC
-,TRBV29-1,TRBJ2-1,TRBD2,CSAEGFQGRGNEQFF,TGCAGCGCCGAAGGCTTTCAAGGGCGGGGGAATGAGCAGTTCTTC
once,TRBV4-3,TRBJ2-7,-,CASSQGAGSHEEQYF,TGCGCCAGCAGCCAAGGGGCAGGGAGTCACGAAGAGCAGTACTTC
-,TRBV9,TRBJ1-2,TRBD1,CASSVDWDGQDGYTF,TGTGCCAGCAGCGTAGACTGGGACGGACAGGATGGCTACACCTTC
-,TRBV18,TRBJ2-7,TRBD2,CASSPGLANYEQYF,TGTGCCAGCTCTCCCGGACTAGCTAACTACGAGCAGTACTTC
once,TRBV28,TRBJ2-7,TRBD2,CASSLLTSGRKYEQYF,TGTGCCAGCAGTCTCCTGACTAGCGGGAGAAAATACGAGCAGTACTTC
-,TRBV5-1,TRBJ2-5,TRBD2,CASSLGGRSSQYF,TGCGCCAGCAGCTTGGGCGGGAGAAGTTCCCAGTACTTC
-,TRBV18,TRBJ2-1,-,CASSGGAYNEQFF,TGTGCCAGCTCCGGGGGAGCCTACAATGAGCAGTTCTTC
-,TRBV7-2,TRBJ1-5,-,CASSPGQWGGQPQHF,TGTGCCAGCAGCCCCGGACAGTGGGGCGGGCAGCCCCAGCATTTT
-,TRBV30,TRBJ1-2,TRBD1,CAWSRDRAYGYTF,TGTGCCTGGAGCCGGGACAGAGCCTATGGCTACACCTTC
-,TRBV2,TRBJ1-2,-,CASSVDYGYTF,TGTGCCAGCAGCGTTGACTATGGCTACACCTTC
-,TRBV30,TRBJ2-6,-,CAWSVVGDSGANVLTF,TGTGCCTGGAGTGTTGTAGGAGACTCTGGGGCCAACGTCCTGACTTTC
-,TRBV27,TRBJ1-2,-,CASSPDRFYGYTF,TGTGCCAGCAGTCCTGACAGGTTCTATGGCTACACCTTC
-,TRBV28,TRBJ1-1,-,CASSPTLGTGMNTEAFF,TGTGCCAGCAGTCCAACCCTCGGGACCGGCATGAACACTGAAGCTTTCTTT
-,TRBV6-1,TRBJ2-3,-,CASSEALLASTDTQYF,TGTGCCAGCAGTGAAGCGCTACTAGCTAGCACAGATACGCAGTATTTT
few,TRBV7-2,TRBJ2-5,TRBD1,CASSQGQGAQETQYF,TGTGCCAGCAGCCAAGGACAGGGTGCCCAAGAGACCCAGTACTTC
-,TRBV11-2,TRBJ1-2,-,CASSLDLGQGWYGYTF,TGTGCCAGCAGCTTAGATCTGGGGCAGGGTTGGTATGGCTACACCTTC
-,TRBV9,TRBJ2-5,TRBD1,CASSVGQGQETQYF,TGTGCCAGCAGCGTGGGACAGGGTCAAGAGACCCAGTACTTC
-,TRBV10-3,TRBJ2-2,-,CASLGGSPNTGELFF,TGTGCCAGCTTGGGCGGGTCCCCGAACACCGGGGAGCTGTTTTTT
once,TRBV7-9,TRBJ2-1,TRBD2,CASSSRLAQSYNEQFF,TGTGCCAGCAGTTCGAGACTAGCGCAATCCTACAATGAGCAGTTCTTC
once,TRBV6-1,TRBJ2-7,-,CASTLEGGTTGEQYF,TGTGCCAGCACCCTCGAGGGCGGGACAACGGGCGAGCAGTACTTC
-,TRBV18,TRBJ1-3,-,CASSPLTGPSGNTIYF,TGTGCCAGCTCACCACTTACAGGCCCCTCTGGAAACACCATATATTTT